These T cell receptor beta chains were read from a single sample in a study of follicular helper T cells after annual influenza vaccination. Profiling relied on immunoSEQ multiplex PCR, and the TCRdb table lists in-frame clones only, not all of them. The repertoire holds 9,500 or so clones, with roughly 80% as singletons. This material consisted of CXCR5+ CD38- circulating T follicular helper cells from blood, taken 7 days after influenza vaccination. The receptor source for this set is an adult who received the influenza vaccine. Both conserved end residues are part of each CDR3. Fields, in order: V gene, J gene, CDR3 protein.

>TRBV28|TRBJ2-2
CASSSPAGVGGRNVELFF
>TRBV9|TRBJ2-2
CASSVGGGDTGELFF
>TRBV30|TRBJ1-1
CAWSFGSMNTEAFF
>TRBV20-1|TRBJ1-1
CSARKSTEAFF
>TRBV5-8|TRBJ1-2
CASSQVGRYYGYTF
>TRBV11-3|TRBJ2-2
CASSLGAGELFF
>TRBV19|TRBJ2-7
CASSPRTGQMYEQYF
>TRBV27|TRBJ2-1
CASSWEDSPYNEQFF
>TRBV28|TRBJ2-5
CASSPPGQALYPQETQYF
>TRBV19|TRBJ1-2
CASSIRQPPTQNYGYTF
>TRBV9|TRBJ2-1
CASSVASGGGVNEQFF
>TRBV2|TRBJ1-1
CASIRGVAGTEAFF
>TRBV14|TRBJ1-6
CASSQDNRGYNSPLHF
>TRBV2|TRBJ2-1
CASKVGIWDEQFF
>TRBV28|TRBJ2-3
CASSFGGSTDTQYF
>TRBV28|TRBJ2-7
CASSNRGPSSYEQYF
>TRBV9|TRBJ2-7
CASSSGLEYYEQYF
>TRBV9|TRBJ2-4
CASSASVGQTNIQYF
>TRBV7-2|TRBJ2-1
CASSSWAASGGGNEQFF
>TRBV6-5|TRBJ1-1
CASSRRTGTPAFF
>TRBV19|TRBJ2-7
CASSTPTGSGYEQYF
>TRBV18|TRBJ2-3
CASSPLVPSGGALVSDTQYF
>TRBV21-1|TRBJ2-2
CASSNGDREHTGELFF
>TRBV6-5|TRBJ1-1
CASRWGRDTEAFF
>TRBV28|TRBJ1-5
CASSLVQGDQPQHF
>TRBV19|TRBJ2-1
CASSPQGGYNEQFF
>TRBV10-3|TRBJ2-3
CAISDGTATDTQYF
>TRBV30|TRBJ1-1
CAWSVGIGRMNTEAFF
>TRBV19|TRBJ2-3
CASRRGGGTDTQYF
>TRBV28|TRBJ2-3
CASQGPNTDTQYF
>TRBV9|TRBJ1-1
CASTGTGEGRAFF
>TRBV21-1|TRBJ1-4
CASSKPGSGRNEKLFF
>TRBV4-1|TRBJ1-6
CASSQARPGDSPLHF
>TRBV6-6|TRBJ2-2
CASSSGNTGELFF
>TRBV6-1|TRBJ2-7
CASSGRGTAWDYEQYF
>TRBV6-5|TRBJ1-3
CASSSRGQGNTIYF
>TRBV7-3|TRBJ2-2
CASSLSPSGGSTGELFF
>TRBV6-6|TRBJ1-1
CASSGWVGDTEAFF
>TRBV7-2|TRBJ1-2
CASSAHVPTGSGYTF